This paragraph reports one T cell receptor beta chain. The data were produced by immunoSEQ multiplex PCR, yet TCRdb's version contains in-frame clones alone and is incomplete. The sample has approximately 90,000 clones, 90% to 95% seen once. These data belong to a study of T cell changes during pregnancy in multiple sclerosis. Per germline, CDR1 MNHEY and CDR2 SVGAGI. CDR3 length equals 9 residues. Trimming left V 10 bases short and J 6 bases short, with 6 bases between. The receptor comes from a female donor with multiple sclerosis, enrolled in a pregnancy study. This sample comprised peripheral blood, obtained in the third trimester of pregnancy. This sequence joins TRBV6-5 and TRBJ2-5; D gene uncertain. The CDR3 here is CAIQKTQYF. For the CDR3, the DNA is TGTGCCATTCAGAAGACCCAGTACTTC.